A single sample is the source of the 9 T cell receptor beta chains below, sequenced in a study of blood T cell repertoires in COVID-19. Only in-frame clones appear in the TCRdb table, and some are missing; sequencing was by immunoSEQ multiplex PCR. The sample consists of about 210,000 clones, roughly 84% of them appearing once. The sequenced sample consisted of PBMCs or T cells enriched from blood (not recorded which). The receptors stem from a man under 40 in a cohort exposed to, infected with or recovered from COVID-19 (not recorded which).

This clone was observed a few times. The rearrangement links TRBV19 to TRBJ2-7; 10 bases align to TRBD1. Germline V CDR1 and CDR2: LNHDA, SQIVND (reference sequence). With V trimmed by 8 bases and J by 4 bases, 8 bases remained unmatched. The CDR3 is 14 amino acids. CDR3 sequence reads: CASGPTGGKYEQYF. Written as DNA, the CDR3 is TGTGCCAGTGGCCCGACAGGGGGCAAGTACGAGCAGTACTTC.

The chain uses TRBV10-3 and TRBJ2-4; maybe TRBD1 (6 bases). The CDR3 has 15 residues. V lost 8 bases, J lost 0 bases, and 14 bases lay in between. Germline CDR1 is ENHRY and CDR2 is SYGVKD. The CDR3 DNA sequence: TGTGCCATCGGGGAAGGGGGATTAGCCAAAAACATTCAGTACTTC. Protein: CAIGEGGLAKNIQYF.

This clone was observed a handful of times. The gene calls are TRBV6-5 and TRBJ1-3; TRBD1 aligns across 11 bases. Germline trimming cut 8 bases from V and 1 base from J; bases unmatched to any gene: 1. The CDR3 totals 14 residues. Germline values: CDR1 MNHEY, CDR2 SVGAGI. Written as DNA, the CDR3 is TGTGCCAGCGGACAGGGGGCTTCTGGAAACACCATATATTTT. Translation: CASGQGASGNTIYF.

This sequence joins TRBV28 and TRBJ2-3; 10 bases are shared with TRBD2. The CDR3 runs 14 residues. V trimming: 7 bases; J trimming: 5 bases; junction bases outside the gene matches: 6. Germline loops: CDR1 MDHEN, CDR2 SYDVKM. CDR3 DNA: TGTGCCAGCACCTCTAGCGGGGGCGTAGATACGCAGTATTTT. This encodes CASTSSGGVDTQYF.

The chain uses TRBV28 and TRBJ2-7; D remains unclear. V lost 2 bases to trimming and J lost 8 bases, with 10 bases between them. CDR3 length: 12 residues. Germline V lookup: CDR1 MDHEN, CDR2 SYDVKM. This chain's CDR3 is CASSLENAKQYF. The CDR3 region has the DNA TGTGCCAGCAGTTTAGAGAACGCGAAGCAGTACTTC.

This chain connects TRBV5-1 to TRBJ1-1; no clear D gene. The V and J ends lost 5 bases and 5 bases respectively, with 10 bases between them. The CDR3 is made up of 12 amino acids. Germline V gives CDR1 SGHRS, CDR2 YFSETQ. CDR3: CASSARETEAFF. The CDR3 DNA follows: TGCGCCAGCAGTGCCCGGGAGACTGAAGCTTTCTTT. Complete variable domain (other parts from reference TRBV5-1 and TRBJ1-1): KAGVTQTPRYLIKTRGQQVTLSCSPISGHRSVSWYQQTPGQGLQFLFEYFSETQRNKGNFPGRFSGRQFSNSRSEMNVSTLELGDSALYLCASSARETEAFFGQGTRLTVV.

The chain carries TRBV13 and TRBJ1-5; 7 nucleotides match TRBD1. Germline values: CDR1 PRHDT, CDR2 FYEKMQ (reference sequence). This CDR3 comprises 14 residues. V lost 5 bases and J lost 5; bases outside the gene matches: 6. CDR3 sequence reads: CASSQGGSDQPQHF. The DNA for the CDR3 is TGTGCCAGCAGCCAAGGGGGCTCAGATCAGCCCCAGCATTTT.

The chain uses TRBV14 and TRBJ1-6, with a tentative D call TRBD1 (6 bases). The CDR3 length is 19 residues. V was shortened by 0 bases and J by 3 bases, with 18 bases between the two germline ends. The germline CDR1 and CDR2 sequences are SGHDN and FVKESK. Here the CDR3 reads CASSQEVWGGYNYNSPLHF. The CDR3 DNA reads as TGTGCCAGCAGCCAAGAGGTTTGGGGGGGCTACAACTATAATTCACCCCTCCACTTT.

V gene TRBV6-6 combines with J gene TRBJ2-3; D is undetermined. The V gene's germline CDR1 is MNHNY and CDR2 SVGAGI (reference sequence). The V end lost 0 bases, the J end lost 6 bases, and 10 bases lay between the germline ends. The CDR3 is 14 residues long. The CDR3 sequence: CASSYSGSEDTQYF. The CDR3 DNA sequence: TGTGCCAGCAGTTACTCTGGGTCGGAGGATACGCAGTATTTT.